These 4 T cell receptor beta chains came from one sample sequenced in a study of T cell responses to AZD1222 COVID-19 vaccine. Some clones are missing from TCRdb's copy, which holds only in-frame ones; the method was immunoSEQ multiplex PCR. The data hold around 88,000 clones, with approximately 87% observed a single time. The source was peripheral blood, collected on day 0 of AZD1222 vaccination. The receptors stem from an adult in good health.

The rearrangement joins TRBV19 to TRBJ2-6; the D is unclear. The CDR3 loop spans 16 amino acids. V shed 6 bases and J shed 2 bases, with 14 bases lying between them. Germline CDR1 LNHDA, CDR2 SQIVND (reference sequence). DNA for the CDR3: TGTGCCAGTAGGGAAGTAGTAACGACTGGGGCCAACGTCCTGACTTTC. Translating gives CASREVVTTGANVLTF. Filled out from reference TRBV19 and TRBJ2-6, the complete variable domain reads DGGITQSPKYLFRKEGQNVTLSCEQNLNHDAMYWYRQDPGQGLRLIYYSQIVNDFQKGDIAEGYSVSREKKESFPLTVTSAQKNPTAFYLCASREVVTTGANVLTFGAGSRLTVL.

The chain carries TRBV28 and TRBJ1-1; no definite D call. This CDR3 is 12 amino acids long. Germline CDR1 is MDHEN and CDR2 is SYDVKM. V was shortened by 5 bases and J by 7 bases, with 11 bases between the two germline ends. CDR3 DNA sequence: TGTGCCAGCAGTCGAGGACGAGTTGAAGCTTTCTTT. The encoded protein is CASSRGRVEAFF.

This clone was counted only a few times. The identical CDR3 is also encoded by other nucleotide sequences in the sample. The V and J genes are TRBV28 and TRBJ1-5; D gene ambiguous. The germline CDR1 and CDR2 sequences are MDHEN and SYDVKM. CDR3 length: 14 residues. V was pared by 6 bases and J by 7 bases, with 16 bases between. The DNA of the CDR3 is TGTGCCAGCAGCCTCTTGGGGTTGGGGCAGCCCCAGCATTTT. It yields the protein CASSLLGLGQPQHF.

The gene calls are TRBV28 and TRBJ2-1, with D perhaps TRBD1 or TRBD2 (6 bases each). The CDR3 consists of 16 residues. V lost 2 bases, J lost 8 bases, and 19 bases lay in between. Germline V lookup: CDR1 MDHEN, CDR2 SYDVKM. In DNA, the CDR3 is TGTGCCAGCAGTTTAGAGGTCTCTGGGGGGCCCCATGAGCAGTTCTTC. As protein: CASSLEVSGGPHEQFF.